The 25 T cell receptor beta chains below were found in one sample sequenced in a study of T cell changes during pregnancy in multiple sclerosis. Repertoires were generated with immunoSEQ multiplex PCR, while TCRdb's copy carries only in-frame clones and drops some. Of about 61,000 clones listed, 75% to 90% were seen once; the top ten hold 0.89%. The input for sequencing was peripheral blood, taken in the first trimester of pregnancy. The receptors were sampled from a female donor in good health, enrolled as a control in a pregnancy study.

This chain joins TRBV11-3 and TRBJ1-2; unclear D gene. CDR1 is SGHNT and CDR2 is YENEEA in the germline V gene. V was clipped by 1 base and J by 5 bases, with 5 bases between them. This CDR3 contains 12 residues. This CDR3 is CASSLGSYGYTF. As DNA, the CDR3 is TGTGCCAGCAGCTTAGGTAGTTATGGCTACACCTTC.

The rearrangement uses TRBV10-3 and TRBJ2-1; D may be TRBD2 (5 bases). The CDR3 has 15 residues. The germline V gene has CDR1 ENHRY and CDR2 SYGVKD. V shed 10 bases and J shed 8 bases, with 24 bases lying between them. CDR3 coding DNA: TGTGCCACCCTCTTAACGGAGGCCAGGATCTATGAGCAGTTCTTC. This gives the protein CATLLTEARIYEQFF.

The chain combines TRBV23-1 with TRBJ1-1; no clear D gene. TRBV23-1 is treated as an ORF (open reading frame) with a function not yet certain. V was clipped by 4 bases and J by 4 bases, with 16 bases between them. There are 15 residues in the CDR3. Written as DNA, the CDR3 is TGCGCCAGCAGTCGGAGCCGGGTTCCCTTCACTGAAGCTTTCTTT. It codes for CASSRSRVPFTEAFF.

V and J are TRBV4-2 and TRBJ2-2, with TRBD2 identical over 9 bases. Germline-derived CDR1 and CDR2 are LGHNA and YNFKEQ. Trimming cost V 1 base and J 5 bases; bases outside gene matches: 11. CDR3 size: 18 residues. The CDR3 here is CASSQGQRGALGTGELFF. CDR3 in DNA: TGTGCCAGCAGCCAAGGCCAGCGGGGGGCACTAGGGACCGGGGAGCTGTTTTTT.

The V and J genes are TRBV19 and TRBJ1-1, with D unresolved. The germline V and J ends were trimmed by 3 bases and 3 bases, with 11 bases remaining between them. CDR3 size: 14 residues. Per the germline V gene, CDR1 is LNHDA and CDR2 is SQIVND (reference sequence). CDR3 DNA: TGTGCCAGTAGTATTAGTACAGTACACACTGAAGCTTTCTTT. This gives the protein CASSISTVHTEAFF.

The rearrangement joins TRBV4-3 to TRBJ2-2, with 7 bases fitting TRBD1. CDR3 length: 17 amino acids. Germline V lookup: CDR1 LGHNA, CDR2 YSLEER. Unmatched junction bases numbered 9, after V lost 1 base and J lost 4 bases. The CDR3 nucleotides read TGCGCCAGCAGCCAAGCCAAGGGGGCCTTCATCACCGGGGAGCTGTTTTTT. As protein: CASSQAKGAFITGELFF.

The chain uses TRBV27 and TRBJ2-7; maybe TRBD1 (6 bases). The CDR3 is made up of 16 amino acids. V shed 8 bases and J shed 2 bases, with 22 bases lying between them. Germline CDR1 and CDR2: MNHEY and SMNVEV (reference sequence). The CDR3 is CASPPNQDSGPYEQYF. The CDR3 bases are TGTGCCAGCCCCCCTAATCAGGACAGCGGACCCTACGAGCAGTACTTC.

V gene TRBV9 combines with J gene TRBJ2-3, with a possible D match to TRBD1 (6 bases). Germline V gives CDR1 SGDLS, CDR2 YYNGEE. The CDR3 contains 15 residues. V gave up 5 bases and J gave up 0 bases, with 13 bases separating them. The CDR3 coding sequence is TGTGCCAGCAGTGTTCAGGGACACAGCACAGATACGCAGTATTTT. The encoded protein is CASSVQGHSTDTQYF.

V and J are TRBV7-2 and TRBJ1-6; the D gene is possibly TRBD1 (5 bases). Germline CDR1 reads SGHTA; CDR2 reads FQGNSA. The CDR3 totals 13 residues. With 3 bases removed from V and 9 bases from J, the gap between germline ends came to 9 bases. The CDR3 DNA is TGTGCCAGCAGCTTTCAGGGAGGTTCACCCCTCCACTTT. Amino acids: CASSFQGGSPLHF.

V usage is TRBV5-1 and J usage is TRBJ2-3; D unclear. Germline V lookup: CDR1 SGHRS, CDR2 YFSETQ. V was clipped by 0 bases and J by 2 bases, with 7 bases between them. The CDR3 extends over 14 amino acids. CDR3 DNA sequence: TGCGCCAGCAGCTTGGGCGATTACACAGATACGCAGTATTTT. Amino acids: CASSLGDYTDTQYF.

V is TRBV5-8 and J is TRBJ1-4, with 10 positions matching TRBD1. This CDR3 is built from 18 residues. Germline CDR1 is SGHTS and CDR2 is YDEGEE. Trimming at V came to 1 base and at J to 7 bases, leaving 13 bases not matched to a gene. CDR3 protein: CASSLLHMLRDRGEKLFF. In nucleotides, the CDR3 is TGTGCCAGCAGCTTGCTCCATATGCTAAGGGACAGGGGTGAAAAACTGTTTTTT.

The chain employs TRBV7-2 and TRBJ1-5; 10 positions agree with TRBD1. With 5 bases clipped from V and 8 bases from J, the junction kept 15 bases outside the gene matches. The CDR3 length is 17 residues. Germline V gene lookup returns CDR1 SGHTA and CDR2 FQGNSA. The CDR3 bases are TGTGCCAGCAGCCCGGGGGACAGGGGAAGGGGGTTGGAGCCCCAGCATTTT. Its translation: CASSPGDRGRGLEPQHF.

The chain links TRBV20-1 to TRBJ2-1; 7 bases align to TRBD2. This CDR3 is 11 amino acids long. Germline V gene sequence: CDR1 DFQATT, CDR2 SNEGSKA (reference sequence). For the CDR3, the DNA is TGCTCATCGCTGGGGGGGAGGGAGCAGTTCTTC. Translation gives CSSLGGREQFF.

The rearrangement uses TRBV11-3 and TRBJ1-1, with 10 bases identical to TRBD1. This CDR3 is built from 16 residues. Germline V lookup: CDR1 SGHNT, CDR2 YENEEA. V was clipped by 5 bases and J by 3 bases; unmatched bases: 9. This CDR3 reads CASSRWDRGGHTEAFF. CDR3 bases: TGTGCCAGCAGCCGATGGGACAGGGGAGGCCACACTGAAGCTTTCTTT.

The chain employs TRBV4-3 and TRBJ1-3, with D possibly being TRBD1 (5 bases). The CDR3 has 15 residues. Germline assignment: CDR1 LGHNA and CDR2 YSLEER. Trimming pared 0 bases from V and 4 bases from J, leaving 10 bases between. The CDR3 DNA is TGCGCCAGCAGCCAAGATAGTCAGGGAGGAAACACCATATATTTT. This codes for CASSQDSQGGNTIYF.

The chain recombines TRBV11-2 with TRBJ2-7; 7 bases agree with TRBD2. With V trimmed by 4 bases and J by 0 bases, 9 bases remained unmatched. Germline V CDR1 and CDR2: SGHAT, FQNNGV. The CDR3 length is 16 residues. CDR3 residues: CASSSSSGSTSYEQYF. CDR3 bases: TGTGCCAGCAGCTCATCTAGCGGATCAACCTCCTACGAGCAGTACTTC.

The count of this clone is one. The chain links TRBV15 to TRBJ2-2; perhaps TRBD2 as D (6 bases). Looked up from germline, CDR1 is LNHNV and CDR2 is YYDKDF (reference sequence). The V end was cut by 0 bases, the J end by 3 bases, with 8 bases between. This CDR3 is 15 amino acids long. The CDR3 sequence: CATSRDIADTGELFF. For the CDR3, the DNA is TGTGCCACCAGCAGAGATATAGCGGACACCGGGGAGCTGTTTTTT.

The genes are TRBV13 and TRBJ1-3; D possibly corresponds to TRBD1 (6 bases). This CDR3 is built from 13 residues. Trimming cost V 8 bases and J 2 bases, with 10 bases left between them. The V gene's germline CDR1 is PRHDT and CDR2 FYEKMQ (reference sequence). The CDR3 loop is CASYQGTGNTIYF. Here the CDR3 DNA reads TGTGCCAGCTACCAGGGGACTGGAAACACCATATATTTT.

V is TRBV5-4 and J is TRBJ2-7; 8 nucleotides agree with TRBD1. Trimming cost V 1 base and J 2 bases; bases outside gene matches: 2. CDR3 size: 14 residues. The germline V gene has CDR1 SGHNT and CDR2 YYREEE (reference sequence). CDR3 loop: CASSLTGGTYEQYF. In nucleotides, the CDR3 is TGTGCCAGCAGCTTGACAGGGGGGACCTACGAGCAGTACTTC.

V and J are TRBV7-2 and TRBJ1-3; D might be TRBD1 (6 bases). V gave up 1 base and J gave up 4 bases, with 11 bases separating them. The V gene's germline CDR1 is SGHTA and CDR2 FQGNSA. This CDR3 spans 15 amino acids. The CDR3 sequence: CASSLVQGSGNTIYF. The CDR3 region has the DNA TGTGCCAGCAGCTTAGTACAGGGATCCGGAAACACCATATATTTT.

V is TRBV30 and J is TRBJ2-5; 10 bases match TRBD1. Germline loops: CDR1 GTSNPN, CDR2 SVGIG (reference sequence). The CDR3 contains 13 residues. Trimming at V came to 8 bases and at J to 5 bases, leaving 8 bases not matched to a gene. CDR3 sequence: CAGQGGTYETQYF. The CDR3 DNA is TGTGCCGGACAGGGGGGAACTTATGAGACCCAGTACTTC.

This clone came up a few times. The chain carries TRBV5-6 and TRBJ1-1; 9 bases agree with TRBD1. CDR1 and CDR2 (germline): SGHDT, YYEEEE. The ends lost 5 bases at V and 0 bases at J; junction bases unmatched: 8. The CDR3 sequence is 16 residues long. In DNA form, the CDR3 reads TGTGCCAGCAGTTCCCCGGGACAGGGAATGAACACTGAAGCTTTCTTT. Encoded protein: CASSSPGQGMNTEAFF. Variable domain in full (rest from reference TRBV5-6 and TRBJ1-1): DAGVTQSPTHLIKTRGQQVTLRCSPKSGHDTVSWYQQALGQGPQFIFQYYEEEERQRGNFPDRFSGHQFPNYSSELNVNALLLGDSALYLCASSSPGQGMNTEAFFGQGTRLTVV.

V is TRBV19 and J is TRBJ1-2, with D unclear. V lost 3 bases, J lost 0 bases, and 11 bases lay in between. Looked up from germline, CDR1 is LNHDA and CDR2 is SQIVND (reference sequence). The CDR3 covers 15 residues. CDR3 residues: CASSMDGDPNYGYTF. Here the CDR3 DNA reads TGTGCCAGTAGTATGGACGGGGATCCTAACTATGGCTACACCTTC.

This chain links TRBV6-1 with TRBJ2-1, with D possibly TRBD1 on 5 matching bases. The CDR3 extends over 15 amino acids. CDR1 is MNHNS and CDR2 is SASEGT in the germline V gene. V lost 7 bases and J lost 4, with 17 bases in between. The CDR3 is CASTPYDREYNEQFF. The CDR3 DNA sequence: TGTGCCAGCACACCTTACGACAGAGAATACAATGAGCAGTTCTTC.

The chain combines TRBV5-1 with TRBJ1-3; the match to TRBD1 covers 8 bases. This CDR3 spans 14 amino acids. In germline, CDR1 is SGHRS, CDR2 YFSETQ. V gave up 4 bases and J gave up 8 bases; unmatched junction bases: 8. CDR3 sequence (DNA): TGCGCCAGCAGCCTGGACAGGGCTTTAGACACCATATATTTT. Translation gives CASSLDRALDTIYF.